Presented here are 9 T cell receptor beta chains from one specimen sequenced in a study of graft-versus-host responses after intestinal transplantation. The data were produced by immunoSEQ multiplex PCR, yet TCRdb's version contains in-frame clones alone and is incomplete. Of some 22,000 clones listed, about 60% are singletons. This specimen consisted of alloreactive CD4+ T cells from a mixed lymphocyte reaction culture, obtained before intestinal transplant. Subset meaning: CFSE-low proliferating T cells sorted from approximately 6-day pre-transplant mixed lymphocyte reaction (GvH or HvG direction). These receptors originate from a human patient who received an intestinal transplant.

The chain combines TRBV29-1 with TRBJ1-2; 7 bases match TRBD1. Germline V lookup: CDR1 SQVTM, CDR2 ANQGSEA. The CDR3 covers 11 residues. V lost 7 bases, J lost 6 bases, and 5 bases stayed unmatched. This chain's CDR3 is CSALGQNGYTF. The CDR3, as DNA: TGCAGCGCCCTGGGACAGAATGGCTACACCTTC.

The gene calls are TRBV30 and TRBJ2-1; a possible D gene is TRBD2 (5 bases). CDR1 and CDR2 from the germline V gene are GTSNPN and SVGIG (reference sequence). This CDR3 is built from 15 residues. V was clipped by 3 bases and J by 2 bases, with 14 bases between them. The CDR3 is CAWRDGRRPYNEQFF. Here the CDR3 DNA reads TGTGCCTGGAGGGACGGCAGGAGGCCCTACAATGAGCAGTTCTTC.

This chain joins TRBV10-2 and TRBJ1-4, with 7 bases identical to TRBD1. CDR3 length equals 14 residues. V gave up 4 bases and J gave up 3 bases; unmatched junction bases: 2. The germline gives CDR1 WSHSY, CDR2 SAAADI. The CDR3 sequence is CASSGQGPNEKLFF. DNA for the CDR3: TGCGCCAGCAGTGGACAGGGACCTAATGAAAAACTGTTTTTT.

This chain connects TRBV7-3 to TRBJ2-5; TRBD1 aligns across 10 bases. The CDR3 is 14 amino acids. Germline V gene lookup returns CDR1 SGHTA and CDR2 FQGTGA. V shed 5 bases and J 3 bases; nucleotides not matched to a gene: 3. CDR3 sequence reads: CASSPGTGEETQYF. DNA for the CDR3: TGTGCCAGCAGCCCAGGGACAGGGGAAGAGACCCAGTACTTC.

This chain's CDR3 is CASSLVGTGGNQPQHF. The CDR3 DNA sequence: TGCGCCAGCAGCTTGGTGGGGACAGGGGGCAATCAGCCCCAGCATTTT. This chain connects TRBV5-1 to TRBJ1-5, with 10 bases fitting TRBD1. Germline loops: CDR1 SGHRS, CDR2 YFSETQ. J was trimmed by 2 bases and V by 0 bases; bases with no gene match: 2. The CDR3 runs 16 residues. Looking up the rest from reference TRBV5-1 and TRBJ1-5 gives the full variable domain: KAGVTQTPRYLIKTRGQQVTLSCSPISGHRSVSWYQQTPGQGLQFLFEYFSETQRNKGNFPGRFSGRQFSNSRSEMNVSTLELGDSALYLCASSLVGTGGNQPQHFGDGTRLSIL.

This chain joins TRBV7-2 and TRBJ2-7; TRBD2 is a possible D gene (7 bases). Deletions cut 5 bases from V and 2 bases from J, with 16 bases between. Germline CDR1 and CDR2: SGHTA and FQGNSA. CDR3 length: 15 residues. CDR3 sequence: CASSKGGPGTYEQYF. The CDR3 DNA reads TGTGCCAGCAGCAAGGGGGGGCCTGGCACCTACGAGCAGTACTTC.

Concerning this clone: Likely a read error: the CDR3 ends without its conserved phenylalanine or tryptophan. It is unclear where the CDR3 begins or ends on the DNA, so no DNA is shown, and the CDR3 is as TCRdb lists it. The CDR3 sequence is CASSQDAARPLIL. V usage is TRBV14 and J usage is TRBJ2-4; TRBD2, as called in the table, went unchecked against the DNA. The length of the CDR3 is 13 amino acids, counting both ends. Germline lookup yields CDR1 SGHDN and CDR2 FVKESK.

The chain employs TRBV5-4 and TRBJ2-5, with 11 bases fitting TRBD2. The CDR3 has 15 amino acids. Germline values: CDR1 SGHNT, CDR2 YYREEE (reference sequence). V lost 5 bases, J lost 5 bases, and 8 bases stayed unmatched. The CDR3 loop reads CASSLRLAGSETQYF. CDR3 in DNA: TGTGCCAGCAGTCTCAGACTAGCGGGGAGTGAGACCCAGTACTTC.

The CDR3 bases are TGTGCCAGCAGCTTAAAAAGCGGGACCCAGTACTTC. Protein product: CASSLKSGTQYF. The chain recombines TRBV7-2 with TRBJ2-5; tentative D call: TRBD2 (5 bases). V dropped 2 bases and J dropped 7 bases, with 8 bases sitting between them. Germline V gene lookup returns CDR1 SGHTA and CDR2 FQGNSA. The CDR3 extends over 12 amino acids.